This TCR beta chain emerged from a study of Tregs in tolerant kidney transplant recipients. CDR3 size: 14 residues. V trimming: 5 bases; J trimming: 2 bases; junction bases outside the gene matches: 1. The germline V gene has CDR1 SGHTA and CDR2 FQGNSA. CD4+CD25+CD127- Tregs, CD4+CD25- non-Tregs, CD4 and CD8 cells were sorted. Repertoires were generated with immunoSEQ multiplex PCR, while TCRdb's copy carries only in-frame clones and drops some. The data show about 48,000 clones, and the top ten clones hold roughly 0.85%. As for this clone: The CDR3 end lies 3 residues beyond the end of the read and is filled in from the germline J gene.

The chain carries TRBV7-2 and TRBJ2-7; 12 bases agree with TRBD1. The source of this sequence is a human donor who received a combined kidney and bone marrow transplant. Material: CD4+ T cells from blood, obtained before the transplant. The CDR3 DNA, read in part, is TGTGCCAGCAGCGGGACAGGGGGCGCCTACGAG. This sequence encodes CASSGTGGAYE. The CDR3 in its entirety is CASSGTGGAYEQYF.